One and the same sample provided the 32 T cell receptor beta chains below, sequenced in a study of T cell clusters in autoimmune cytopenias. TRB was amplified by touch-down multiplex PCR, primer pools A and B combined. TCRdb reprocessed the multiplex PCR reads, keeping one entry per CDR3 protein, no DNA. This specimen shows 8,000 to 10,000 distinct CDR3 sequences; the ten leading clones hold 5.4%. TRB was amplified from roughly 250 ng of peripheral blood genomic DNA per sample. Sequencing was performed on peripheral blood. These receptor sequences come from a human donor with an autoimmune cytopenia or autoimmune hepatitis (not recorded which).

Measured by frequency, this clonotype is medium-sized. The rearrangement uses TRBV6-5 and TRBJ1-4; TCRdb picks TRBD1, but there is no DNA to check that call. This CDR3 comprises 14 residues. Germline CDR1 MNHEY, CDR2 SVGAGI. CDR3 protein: CASSSYRGNEKLFF.

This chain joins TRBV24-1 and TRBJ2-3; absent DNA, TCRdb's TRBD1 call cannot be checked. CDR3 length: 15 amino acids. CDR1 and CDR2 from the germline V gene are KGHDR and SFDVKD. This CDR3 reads CATSDGGAGTDTQYF.

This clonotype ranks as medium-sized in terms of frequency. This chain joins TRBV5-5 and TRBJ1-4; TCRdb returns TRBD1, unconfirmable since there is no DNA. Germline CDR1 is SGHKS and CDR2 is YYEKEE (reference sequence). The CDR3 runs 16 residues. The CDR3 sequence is CASSLVGTDIGEKLFF.

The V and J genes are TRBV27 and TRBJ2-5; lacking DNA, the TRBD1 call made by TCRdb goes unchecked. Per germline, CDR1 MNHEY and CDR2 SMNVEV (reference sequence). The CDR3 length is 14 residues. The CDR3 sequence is CASSAGRGEETQYF.

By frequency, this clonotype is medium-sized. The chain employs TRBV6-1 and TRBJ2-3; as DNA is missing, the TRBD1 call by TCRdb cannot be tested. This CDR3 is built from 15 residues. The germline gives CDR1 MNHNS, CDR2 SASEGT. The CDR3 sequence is CASSDDRGRYDTQYF.

The CDR3 is CASSQKTGGLAGDEQYF. The J gene is TRBJ2-7, the V gene TRBV18; TCRdb's D gene call, TRBD2, goes unchecked for lack of DNA. Looked up from germline, CDR1 is KGHSH and CDR2 is LQKENI. The CDR3 consists of 17 residues.

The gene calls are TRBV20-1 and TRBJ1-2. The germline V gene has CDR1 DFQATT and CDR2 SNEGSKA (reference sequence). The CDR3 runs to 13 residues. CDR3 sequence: CSARDQFGFGYTF.

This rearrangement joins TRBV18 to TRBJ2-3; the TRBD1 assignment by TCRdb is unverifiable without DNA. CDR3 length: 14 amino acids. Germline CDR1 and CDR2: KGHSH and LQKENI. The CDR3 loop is CASSPAPTTDTQYF.

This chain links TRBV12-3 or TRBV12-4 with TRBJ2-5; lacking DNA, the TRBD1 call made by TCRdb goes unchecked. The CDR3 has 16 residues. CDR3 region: CASSLQGAVQQETQYF.

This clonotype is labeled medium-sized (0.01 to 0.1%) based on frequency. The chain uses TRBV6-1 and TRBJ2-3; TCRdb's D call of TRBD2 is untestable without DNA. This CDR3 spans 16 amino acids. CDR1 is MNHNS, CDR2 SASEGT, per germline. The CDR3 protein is CASSEGLLGPTDTQYF.

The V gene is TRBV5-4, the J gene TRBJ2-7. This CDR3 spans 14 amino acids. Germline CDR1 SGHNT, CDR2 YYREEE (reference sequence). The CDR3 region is CASSSERESYEQYF.

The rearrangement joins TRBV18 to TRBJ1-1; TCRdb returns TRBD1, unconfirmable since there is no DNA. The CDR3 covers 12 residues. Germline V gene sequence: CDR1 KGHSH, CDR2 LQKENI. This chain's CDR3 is CASSLRGAEAFF.

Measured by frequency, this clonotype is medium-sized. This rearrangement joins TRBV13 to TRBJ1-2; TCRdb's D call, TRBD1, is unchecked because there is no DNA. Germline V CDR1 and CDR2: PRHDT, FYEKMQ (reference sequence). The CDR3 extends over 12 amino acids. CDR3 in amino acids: CASSLRVYGYTF.

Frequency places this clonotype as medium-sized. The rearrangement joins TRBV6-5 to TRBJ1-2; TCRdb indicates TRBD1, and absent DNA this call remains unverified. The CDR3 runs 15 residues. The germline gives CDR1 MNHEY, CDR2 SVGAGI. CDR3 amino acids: CASSPTTGGRDGYTF.

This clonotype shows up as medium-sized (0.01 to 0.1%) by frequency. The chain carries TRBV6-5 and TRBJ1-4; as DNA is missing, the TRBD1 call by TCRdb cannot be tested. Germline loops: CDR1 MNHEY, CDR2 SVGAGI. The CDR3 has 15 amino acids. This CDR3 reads CASRSSGGGNEKLFF.

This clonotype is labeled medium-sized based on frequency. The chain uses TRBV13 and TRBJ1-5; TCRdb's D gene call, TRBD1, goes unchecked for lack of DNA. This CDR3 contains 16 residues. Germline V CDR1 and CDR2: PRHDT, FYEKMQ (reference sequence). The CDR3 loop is CASSLGPWGVDQPQHF.

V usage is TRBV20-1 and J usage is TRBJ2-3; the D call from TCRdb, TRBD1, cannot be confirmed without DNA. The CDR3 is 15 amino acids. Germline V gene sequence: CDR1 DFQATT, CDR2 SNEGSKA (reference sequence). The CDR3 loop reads CSASAAGTPEGTQYF.

CDR3 sequence: CASSLDRVKTQYF. This chain links TRBV6-1 with TRBJ2-5; no DNA is available, so the TRBD1 call from TCRdb remains unchecked. The CDR3 sequence is 13 residues long. The germline CDR1 and CDR2 sequences are MNHNS and SASEGT.

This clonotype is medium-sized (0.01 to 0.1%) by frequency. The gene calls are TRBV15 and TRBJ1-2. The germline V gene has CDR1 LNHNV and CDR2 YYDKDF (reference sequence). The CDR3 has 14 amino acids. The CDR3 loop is CATKQETIGYGYTF.

The CDR3 loop reads CATSRDGVPGVSPLHF. The genes are TRBV15 and TRBJ1-6; TCRdb lists TRBD1, though no DNA is available to test this call. Germline V gene data show CDR1 as LNHNV and CDR2 as YYDKDF (reference sequence). The CDR3 is 16 amino acids.

The CDR3: CASSEHGTAVGNEQFF. V is TRBV27 and J is TRBJ2-1; TCRdb returns TRBD2, unconfirmable since there is no DNA. The CDR3 has 16 residues. The germline gives CDR1 MNHEY, CDR2 SMNVEV (reference sequence).

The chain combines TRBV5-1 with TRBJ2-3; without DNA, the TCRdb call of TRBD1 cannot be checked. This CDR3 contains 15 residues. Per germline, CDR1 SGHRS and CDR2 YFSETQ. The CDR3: CASSPGTAGADTQYF.

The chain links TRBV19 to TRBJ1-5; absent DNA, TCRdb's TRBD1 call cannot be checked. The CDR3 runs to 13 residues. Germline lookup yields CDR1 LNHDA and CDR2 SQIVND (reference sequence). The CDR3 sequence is CASSIRGHQPQHF.

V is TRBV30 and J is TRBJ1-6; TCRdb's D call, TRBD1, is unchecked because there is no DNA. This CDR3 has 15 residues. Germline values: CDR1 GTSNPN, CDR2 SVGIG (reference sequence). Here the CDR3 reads CAWSGRTAYNSPLHF.

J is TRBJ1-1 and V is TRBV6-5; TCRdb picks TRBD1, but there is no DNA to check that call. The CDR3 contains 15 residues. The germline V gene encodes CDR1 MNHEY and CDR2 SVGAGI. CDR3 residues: CASSRPTGMDTEAFF.

CDR3 region: CASSLQVNAEAFF. V is TRBV19 and J is TRBJ1-1. CDR3 size: 13 residues. Germline V CDR1 and CDR2: LNHDA, SQIVND (reference sequence).

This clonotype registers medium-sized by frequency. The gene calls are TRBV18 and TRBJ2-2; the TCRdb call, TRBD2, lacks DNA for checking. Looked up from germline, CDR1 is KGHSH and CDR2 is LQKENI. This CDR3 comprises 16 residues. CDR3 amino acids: CASSVRLAENTGELFF.

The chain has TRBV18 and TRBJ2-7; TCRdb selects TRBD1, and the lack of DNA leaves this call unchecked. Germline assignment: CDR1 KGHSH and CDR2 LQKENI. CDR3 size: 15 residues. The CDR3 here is CASSLRDRGEYEQYF. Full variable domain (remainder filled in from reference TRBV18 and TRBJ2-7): NAGVMQNPRHLVRRRGQEARLRCSPMKGHSHVYWYRQLPEEGLKFMVYLQKENIIDESGMPKERFSAEFPKEGPSILRIQQVVRGDSAAYFCASSLRDRGEYEQYFGPGTRLTVT.

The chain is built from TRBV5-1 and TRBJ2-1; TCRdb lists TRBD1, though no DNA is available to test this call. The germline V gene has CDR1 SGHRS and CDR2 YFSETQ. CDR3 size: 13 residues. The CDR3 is CASSPGPHNEQFF.

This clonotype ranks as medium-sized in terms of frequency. The CDR3: CASSTGTGGRGYTF. The chain carries TRBV19 and TRBJ1-2; TCRdb's D call of TRBD1 is untestable without DNA. The CDR3 extends over 14 amino acids. Germline V gives CDR1 LNHDA, CDR2 SQIVND (reference sequence).

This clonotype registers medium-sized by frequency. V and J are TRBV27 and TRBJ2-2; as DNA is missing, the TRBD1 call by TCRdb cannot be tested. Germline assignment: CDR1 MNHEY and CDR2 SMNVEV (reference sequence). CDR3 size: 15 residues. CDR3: CASSLRGTGTGELFF.

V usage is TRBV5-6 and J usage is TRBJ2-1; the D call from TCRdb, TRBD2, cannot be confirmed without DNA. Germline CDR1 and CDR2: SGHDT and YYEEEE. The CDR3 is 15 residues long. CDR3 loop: CASSRSFRGTHEQFF.